This T cell receptor (beta chain) was identified in a study of blood T cell repertoires in COVID-19. Data came from immunoSEQ multiplex PCR; TCRdb stores just in-frame clones and leaves some out. The profile shows about 270,000 clones, about 89% of them singletons. The junction had 13 bases not matched to a gene; V was cut back by 6 bases and J by 11 bases. The CDR3 runs to 15 residues. The V gene's germline CDR1 is MNHEY and CDR2 SVGEGT. The clonotype originates from a man aged 35 to 55 who had recovered from COVID-19. Material for sequencing was peripheral blood. The J gene is TRBJ1-6, the V gene TRBV6-2 or TRBV6-3; 7 nucleotides align to TRBD1. The CDR3: CASSSRGSTVAPLHF. CDR3 bases: TGTGCCAGCAGCTCCAGGGGGTCCACGGTAGCACCCCTCCACTTT.